Shown below are 14 T cell receptor beta chains from a single sample sequenced in a study of blood T cell repertoires in COVID-19. Here immunoSEQ multiplex PCR was the method, and the copy in TCRdb shows in-frame clones only, minus some. The sample lists about 220,000 clones, more than 80% seen once, with under 4% in the top ten. Sample: PBMCs or T cells enriched from blood (not recorded which). The receptors come from a woman aged 18-35 years in a cohort exposed to, infected with or recovered from COVID-19 (not recorded which).

The chain links TRBV5-6 to TRBJ2-3; a weak D match, TRBD1 (6 bases). CDR1 is SGHDT, CDR2 YYEEEE, per germline. CDR3 length: 14 residues. With 2 bases removed from V and 0 bases from J, the gap between germline ends came to 7 bases. CDR3 DNA sequence: TGTGCCAGCAGCTTAAGGGGGAGCACAGATACGCAGTATTTT. This codes for CASSLRGSTDTQYF. Variable domain in full (rest from reference TRBV5-6 and TRBJ2-3): DAGVTQSPTHLIKTRGQQVTLRCSPKSGHDTVSWYQQALGQGPQFIFQYYEEEERQRGNFPDRFSGHQFPNYSSELNVNALLLGDSALYLCASSLRGSTDTQYFGPGTRLTVL.

The chain links TRBV6-5 to TRBJ1-5; the D gene is possibly TRBD1 (5 bases). V was clipped by 2 bases and J by 4 bases, with 6 bases between them. The CDR3 spans 13 residues. Germline V gene data show CDR1 as MNHEY and CDR2 as SVGAGI. CDR3 DNA: TGTGCCAGCAGTTACACAGGAAATCAGCCCCAGCATTTT. Translation: CASSYTGNQPQHF.

V is TRBV9 and J is TRBJ2-7; TRBD2 matches at 9 bases. V was pared by 3 bases and J by 2 bases, with 6 bases of the junction left unmatched. The CDR3 is made up of 15 amino acids. Per the germline V gene, CDR1 is SGDLS and CDR2 is YYNGEE. CDR3 loop: CASSEAGGQTYEQYF. For the CDR3, the DNA is TGTGCCAGCAGCGAGGCGGGGGGGCAAACCTACGAGCAGTACTTC.

The chain employs TRBV10-1 and TRBJ1-1; tentative D call: TRBD1 (5 bases). V was cut by 0 bases and J by 5 bases, with 13 bases left in between. The CDR3 is 15 residues long. CDR1 and CDR2 (germline): WNHNN, SYGVQD (reference sequence). CDR3 nucleotide sequence: TGCGCCAGCAGTGAGTCGGCAGGGCTGGGAACTGAAGCTTTCTTT. Amino acids: CASSESAGLGTEAFF.

The CDR3 region is CASSAGQPGGETQYF. Written as DNA, the CDR3 is TGTGCCAGCAGCGCCGGACAGCCAGGGGGAGAGACCCAGTACTTC. The V and J genes are TRBV28 and TRBJ2-5; TRBD1 agrees at 7 bases. Looked up from germline, CDR1 is MDHEN and CDR2 is SYDVKM. The CDR3 spans 15 residues. The trim removed 6 bases at V and 4 bases at J, leaving 11 bases unmatched.

The CDR3 is CASGLRPGEGYTF. The CDR3 DNA reads TGTGCCAGTGGACTTAGACCCGGGGAGGGCTACACCTTC. The chain has TRBV11-3 and TRBJ1-2; the D is unclear. Germline assignment: CDR1 SGHNT and CDR2 YENEEA. The V end lost 9 bases, the J end lost 8 bases, and 19 bases lay between the germline ends. The CDR3 covers 13 residues.

The chain links TRBV24-1 to TRBJ2-7; D might be TRBD2 (6 bases). The CDR3 has 12 amino acids. Germline lookup yields CDR1 KGHDR and CDR2 SFDVKD. The V end lost 4 bases, the J end lost 3 bases, and 6 bases lay between the germline ends. The CDR3 protein is CATSDGGYEQYF. The CDR3 DNA reads TGTGCCACCAGTGACGGGGGCTACGAGCAGTACTTC.

The rearrangement links TRBV6-5 to TRBJ1-1; D uncertain. The CDR3 runs to 12 residues. The V gene lost 6 bases and the J gene lost 5 bases, with 10 bases spanning the gap. From germline, CDR1 is MNHEY and CDR2 SVGAGI. The CDR3 DNA sequence: TGTGCCAGCAGAATTGGGCAGACTGAAGCTTTCTTT. It yields the protein CASRIGQTEAFF.

This chain links TRBV28 with TRBJ2-3, with D uncertain. Germline CDR1 is MDHEN and CDR2 is SYDVKM. The CDR3 extends over 10 amino acids. Trimming removed 10 bases at V and 6 bases at J, with 8 bases between. The CDR3 sequence is CATKEDTQYF. The CDR3 DNA sequence: TGTGCCACTAAAGAGGATACGCAGTATTTT.

The rearrangement links TRBV5-6 to TRBJ1-1, with a tentative D call TRBD1 (6 bases). The CDR3 consists of 14 residues. Deletions cut 0 bases from V and 6 bases from J, with 12 bases between. The germline gives CDR1 SGHDT, CDR2 YYEEEE. This CDR3 reads CASSLAGGLAEAFF. DNA of the CDR3: TGTGCCAGCAGCTTGGCCGGGGGGCTCGCTGAAGCTTTCTTT.

In regard to this clone: One junction end disagrees with the germline gene, perhaps due to a read error. This chain joins TRBV2 and TRBJ1-1; 8 nucleotides line up with TRBD1. The CDR3 has 14 amino acids. Germline V gives CDR1 SNHLY, CDR2 FYNNEI. CDR3 loop: CAGSRDRSNTEAFF. For the CDR3, the DNA is TGTGCCGGCAGCCGGGACAGGTCGAACACTGAAGCTTTCTTT.

V is TRBV5-6 and J is TRBJ1-2; 7 nucleotides match TRBD1. Germline V gene lookup returns CDR1 SGHDT and CDR2 YYEEEE. CDR3 length: 15 residues. V lost 4 bases to trimming and J lost 5 bases; unmatched junction nucleotides: 11. The CDR3 spells CASSAGTDYHYGYTF. The CDR3, as DNA: TGTGCCAGCAGCGCCGGGACAGACTATCATTATGGCTACACCTTC. The variable domain in full, completed from reference TRBV5-6 and TRBJ1-2, reads DAGVTQSPTHLIKTRGQQVTLRCSPKSGHDTVSWYQQALGQGPQFIFQYYEEEERQRGNFPDRFSGHQFPNYSSELNVNALLLGDSALYLCASSAGTDYHYGYTFGSGTRLTVV.

V gene TRBV13 combines with J gene TRBJ1-2; D not resolved. Germline CDR1 PRHDT, CDR2 FYEKMQ (reference sequence). This CDR3 has 15 amino acids. Trimming removed 2 bases at V and 3 bases at J, with 13 bases between. The CDR3 DNA is TGTGCCAGCAGCTTAAAGGGTGGAGGAGACTATGGCTACACCTTC. The encoded protein is CASSLKGGGDYGYTF.

V and J are TRBV9 and TRBJ1-1, with 8 bases identical to TRBD1. V trimming: 0 bases; J trimming: 5 bases; junction bases outside the gene matches: 9. The CDR3 loop spans 16 amino acids. Germline V lookup: CDR1 SGDLS, CDR2 YYNGEE. Here the CDR3 DNA reads TGTGCCAGCAGCGTAGACCCGACAGGGGTTGGAACTGAAGCTTTCTTT. This codes for CASSVDPTGVGTEAFF. The whole variable domain, remainder taken from reference TRBV9 and TRBJ1-1, is DSGVTQTPKHLITATGQRVTLRCSPRSGDLSVYWYQQSLDQGLQFLIQYYNGEERAKGNILERFSAQQFPDLHSELNLSSLELGDSALYFCASSVDPTGVGTEAFFGQGTRLTVV.